Below, 23 T cell receptor beta chains from the same sample are listed, as sequenced in a study of blood T cells in healthy people across ages. Then a second PCR, running about 6 to 12 cycles, was carried out with a sample-barcoded 5' primer and a J-beta primer mix. TCRdb redid the calling of the 5' RACE reads with MiXCR, one entry per CDR3 protein. The repertoire consists of 780,000 or so distinct CDR3 sequences, with about 56% occurring once and the leading ten covering 20% to 30%. The sequencing input was blood. All receptors come from a man aged 35-49 years in good health.

The V and J genes are TRBV9 and TRBJ2-5, with 7 positions matching TRBD2. Germline V gene lookup returns CDR1 SGDLS and CDR2 YYNGEE. Trimming at V came to 0 bases and at J to 2 bases, leaving 10 bases not matched to a gene. This CDR3 has 17 residues. Here the CDR3 reads CASSVAPSRLAQETQYF. Written as DNA, the CDR3 is TGTGCCAGCAGCGTAGCCCCTTCCCGACTAGCTCAAGAGACCCAGTACTTC.

This clonotype has a handful of counts. V is TRBV7-3 and J is TRBJ2-7, with D possibly being TRBD1 (5 bases). Trimming took off 5 bases at V and 6 bases at J, with 17 bases between the two ends. The CDR3 is 14 amino acids. Germline V gives CDR1 SGHTA, CDR2 FQGTGA. CDR3 in amino acids: CASSPQGVSPEQYF. The CDR3 nucleotides read TGTGCCAGCAGCCCGCAGGGTGTTTCACCCGAGCAGTACTTC.

The rearrangement joins TRBV27 to TRBJ2-7; 8 bases are shared with TRBD2. Germline CDR1 reads MNHEY; CDR2 reads SMNVEV (reference sequence). The trim removed 4 bases at V and 3 bases at J, leaving 5 bases unmatched. The CDR3 extends over 14 amino acids. The chain's CDR3 is CASSSSGSYYEQYF. The CDR3 DNA is TGTGCCAGCAGTTCCAGCGGGAGTTACTACGAGCAGTACTTC.

This clonotype was seen just once. The V gene is TRBV29-1, the J gene TRBJ2-1; 10 bases agree with TRBD1. V dropped 3 bases and J dropped 8; count of bases not matched to a gene: 7. Germline V gene data show CDR1 as SQVTM and CDR2 as ANQGSEA. This CDR3 has 14 residues. The CDR3 here is CSVDPDRGPHEQFF. DNA for the CDR3: TGCAGCGTTGACCCTGACAGGGGGCCGCATGAGCAGTTCTTC.

The rearrangement links TRBV19 to TRBJ2-1; 12 bases line up with TRBD2. Germline assignment: CDR1 LNHDA and CDR2 SQIVND (reference sequence). After removal of 5 bases from V and 7 bases from J, the junction contained 9 bases not matched to a gene. This CDR3 spans 16 amino acids. The chain's CDR3 is CASSGRLAGVGNEQFF. CDR3 sequence (DNA): TGTGCCAGTAGTGGACGACTAGCGGGAGTTGGGAATGAGCAGTTCTTC. Full variable domain (rest looked up from reference TRBV19 and TRBJ2-1): DGGITQSPKYLFRKEGQNVTLSCEQNLNHDAMYWYRQDPGQGLRLIYYSQIVNDFQKGDIAEGYSVSREKKESFPLTVTSAQKNPTAFYLCASSGRLAGVGNEQFFGPGTRLTVL.

This clonotype was recorded only once. The CDR3 bases are TGCGCCAGCAGCCAGGGGCCCCCGGGAACTGAAGCTTTCTTT. Protein sequence: CASSQGPPGTEAFF. The rearrangement joins TRBV4-1 to TRBJ1-1; D may be TRBD1 (5 bases). Germline CDR1 is MGHRA and CDR2 is YSYEKL. V lost 3 bases and J lost 5, with 13 bases in between. The CDR3 has 14 amino acids.

This clonotype was counted only a few times. The chain uses TRBV29-1 and TRBJ1-2, with no clear D. The CDR3 consists of 13 residues. Trimming cost V 4 bases and J 4 bases, with 13 bases left between them. Germline CDR1 is SQVTM and CDR2 is ANQGSEA. CDR3 sequence reads: CSVVIDRFYGYTF. In DNA, the CDR3 is TGCAGCGTTGTGATTGATCGGTTCTATGGCTACACCTTC.

This clonotype was counted between two and nine times. The rearrangement uses TRBV9 and TRBJ2-5, with TRBD2 identical over 7 bases. The junction had 5 bases not matched to a gene; V was cut back by 3 bases and J by 3 bases. This CDR3 comprises 14 residues. The germline gives CDR1 SGDLS, CDR2 YYNGEE. The CDR3 sequence: CASSGSLAKETQYF. The CDR3 DNA is TGTGCCAGCAGCGGGTCACTAGCGAAAGAGACCCAGTACTTC.

This clonotype was detected only a few times. The chain joins TRBV5-1 to TRBJ1-2; D unclear. CDR1 and CDR2 (germline): SGHRS, YFSETQ. The CDR3 totals 15 residues. Trimming removed 4 bases at V and 8 bases at J, with 21 bases between. The CDR3 protein is CASSTTAPLGRGYTF. The CDR3 region has the DNA TGCGCCAGCAGCACGACCGCCCCCTTAGGACGCGGCTACACCTTC.

The rearrangement uses TRBV20-1 and TRBJ2-5; tentatively, D is TRBD1 or TRBD2 (6 bases each). The J call is doubtful: the DNA matches TRBJ2-4 better. The CDR3 runs to 16 residues. Germline CDR1 and CDR2: DFQATT and SNEGSKA (reference sequence). CDR3 sequence reads: CSARRDTTSRQNIQYF. The CDR3 DNA sequence: TGCAGTGCTAGGCGGGACACCACCTCTCGCCAAAACATTCAGTACTTC.

V gene TRBV7-2 combines with J gene TRBJ2-7; D gene ambiguous. With 4 bases removed from V and 8 bases from J, the gap between germline ends came to 9 bases. This CDR3 is built from 11 residues. From germline, CDR1 is SGHTA and CDR2 FQGNSA. The CDR3 DNA reads TGTGCCAGCAGCTCCCTATGGCAGCAGTACTTC. Encoded protein: CASSSLWQQYF. Combining the CDR3 with reference TRBV7-2 and TRBJ2-7 gives the whole variable domain GAGVSQSPSNKVTEKGKDVELRCDPISGHTALYWYRQSLGQGLEFLIYFQGNSAPDKSGLPSDRFSAERTGGSVSTLTIQRTQQEDSAVYLCASSSLWQQYFGPGTRLTVT.

This chain connects TRBV28 to TRBJ2-5; tentatively, D is TRBD1 (6 bases). V dropped 11 bases and J dropped 2 bases, with 18 bases sitting between them. The CDR3 has 14 amino acids. Germline V gives CDR1 MDHEN, CDR2 SYDVKM. The CDR3 DNA reads as TGTGCCTCCACGGACAGTCTCGCTCAAGAGACCCAGTACTTC. Translating it yields CASTDSLAQETQYF.

The chain uses TRBV27 and TRBJ2-5; 7 positions match TRBD1. Germline loops: CDR1 MNHEY, CDR2 SMNVEV (reference sequence). The ends lost 6 bases at V and 2 bases at J; junction bases unmatched: 3. The CDR3 contains 13 residues. The DNA of the CDR3 is TGTGCCAGCAGGATGGGACAGCAAGAGACCCAGTACTTC. It is translated as CASRMGQQETQYF.

Only a few counts were recorded for this clonotype. The V gene is TRBV6-2 or TRBV6-3, the J gene TRBJ2-7; 8 bases line up with TRBD1. The CDR3 sequence is 15 residues long. Germline CDR1 MNHEY, CDR2 SVGEGT. V dropped 7 bases and J dropped 0; count of bases not matched to a gene: 8. The CDR3 DNA is TGTGCCAGCATGACGAGACAGGGGTTCTCCTACGAGCAGTACTTC. Its protein product is CASMTRQGFSYEQYF.

The chain carries TRBV5-4 and TRBJ2-1; D remains unclear. Germline V gene data show CDR1 as SGHNT and CDR2 as YYREEE (reference sequence). The CDR3 covers 12 residues. Trimming took 0 bases from V and 9 from J, leaving 7 bases between them. The CDR3 region is CASSLVASEQFF. Here the CDR3 DNA reads TGTGCCAGCAGCTTGGTTGCGAGTGAGCAGTTCTTC.

The CDR3 region is CASTGWAGNQPQHF. As DNA, the CDR3 is TGTGCCAGCACCGGATGGGCCGGCAATCAGCCCCAGCATTTT. V is TRBV12-3 or TRBV12-4 and J is TRBJ1-5; D unresolved. CDR3 length: 14 residues. The V gene lost 7 bases and the J gene lost 2 bases, with 12 bases spanning the gap.

This clonotype was counted between two and nine times. CDR3 DNA: TGTGCCAGCAGCGTATTCGGCGGGACCCGCTCCTACGAGCAGTACTTC. Residues: CASSVFGGTRSYEQYF. The rearrangement uses TRBV5-5 and TRBJ2-7; D might be TRBD2 (6 bases). The CDR3 is 16 amino acids. Germline CDR1 reads SGHKS; CDR2 reads YYEKEE (reference sequence). Trimming left V 4 bases short and J 0 bases short, with 17 bases between. Filled out from reference TRBV5-5 and TRBJ2-7, the complete variable domain reads DAGVTQSPTHLIKTRGQQVTLRCSPISGHKSVSWYQQVLGQGPQFIFQYYEKEERGRGNFPDRFSARQFPNYSSELNVNALLLGDSALYLCASSVFGGTRSYEQYFGPGTRLTVT.

This clonotype has only one observation. At one end, the junction sequence differs from germline, possibly due to a read error. The CDR3 loop reads CSAREGLSSYKEQFF. CDR3 nucleotide sequence: TGCAGTGCTAGAGAAGGTCTAAGCTCCTACAAGGAGCAGTTCTTC. The chain carries TRBV20-1 and TRBJ2-1; no definite D call. The CDR3 extends over 15 amino acids. Germline assignment: CDR1 DFQATT and CDR2 SNEGSKA (reference sequence).

V usage is TRBV27 and J usage is TRBJ2-3; possibly TRBD1 for D (6 bases). The germline CDR1 and CDR2 sequences are MNHEY and SMNVEV (reference sequence). Deletions cut 1 base from V and 6 bases from J, with 11 bases between. The CDR3 spans 14 residues. CDR3 DNA sequence: TGTGCCAGCAGTTTATTCAGGGGAAGCGATACGCAGTATTTT. It encodes CASSLFRGSDTQYF.

The rearrangement links TRBV6-5 to TRBJ2-6, with D uncertain. The CDR3 totals 15 residues. CDR1 MNHEY and CDR2 SVGAGI come from the germline V gene. Deletions cut 0 bases from V and 1 base from J, with 4 bases between. The CDR3 coding sequence is TGTGCCAGCAGTTACTCTTGGTCTGGGGCCAACGTCCTGACTTTC. Its translation is CASSYSWSGANVLTF.

The V gene is TRBV20-1, the J gene TRBJ2-5; D tentatively reads TRBD1 or TRBD2 (5 bases each). V was shortened by 0 bases and J by 0 bases, with 11 bases between the two germline ends. Germline V gene lookup returns CDR1 DFQATT and CDR2 SNEGSKA (reference sequence). This CDR3 region has 15 residues. The DNA for the CDR3 is TGCAGTGCTAGAGATCCCCGGGACCACCAAGAGACCCAGTACTTC. Protein product: CSARDPRDHQETQYF.

This chain links TRBV29-1 with TRBJ2-7, with D unresolved. Germline assignment: CDR1 SQVTM and CDR2 ANQGSEA. V lost 3 bases and J 5 bases, leaving 11 bases between the germline ends. This CDR3 contains 12 residues. CDR3 DNA: TGCAGCGTTGACGCTACAAATCACGAGCAGTACTTC. Translating it yields CSVDATNHEQYF.

V gene TRBV24-1 combines with J gene TRBJ2-1, with D perhaps matching TRBD1 or TRBD2 (5 bases each). The CDR3 runs 18 residues. Germline CDR1 reads KGHDR; CDR2 reads SFDVKD. V was clipped by 3 bases and J by 0 bases, with 17 bases between them. The CDR3: CATSDTTPLGTSYNEQFF. The DNA for the CDR3 is TGTGCCACCAGTGATACTACACCACTTGGGACCTCCTACAATGAGCAGTTCTTC.